This T cell receptor beta chain was obtained from a study of post-analysis software for immune sequencing data. The overall study: Courses of disease covered relapsing-remitting, secondary progressive and progressive-relapsing multiple sclerosis.

Trimming pared 2 bases from V and 2 bases from J, leaving 27 bases between. The CDR3 sequence is 20 residues long. Germline lookup yields CDR1 SGHVS and CDR2 FQNEAQ. The TCR beta cDNA libraries contained unique molecular identifiers. The authors obtained roughly 0.5 million cDNA molecules from approximately 0.95 to 9.8 million T cells. MiXCR, applied by TCRdb to the PCR reads, yields one record per CDR3 protein. The sample holds hundreds of thousands of distinct CDR3 sequences; around 44% are singletons and the top ten take about 1.5%. This clonotype was counted between two and nine times. What it binds is not known. Study-level results: Compared with controls, patients showed significantly lower normalized Chao1 diversity. Roughly five TRBV segments, including TRBV5-6, TRBV5-1 and TRBV20-1, were more frequent in patients than controls. F-measure co-clustering was strong for batch-matched samples.

This chain uses TRBV7-8 with TRBJ2-5; D is possibly TRBD1 or TRBD2 (5 bases each). The clonotype comes from a girl between 5 and 17 years old with multiple sclerosis. The sequenced sample consisted of blood. The CDR3 protein is CASSLRRLFRNGTLQETQYF. CDR3 coding DNA: TGTGCCAGCAGCTTACGTCGCCTCTTTCGTAACGGGACCTTACAAGAGACCCAGTACTTC.